This T cell receptor beta chain originates from a study of T cells after posttransplantation cyclophosphamide. Peripheral blood was collected from the related graft donor on the marrow donation day. Produced via immunoSEQ multiplex PCR; TCRdb's table is partial and in-frame only. Singletons are absent from the sample, which has about 37,000 clones. General study results and limits: Recipient CMV seropositivity and CMV reactivation strongly tracked TRB clonality. Later blood repertoires were often dominated by clones from the donor CD8+ memory compartment.

This CDR3 contains 14 residues. The germline V and J ends were trimmed by 5 bases and 5 bases, with 15 bases remaining between them. Germline V lookup: CDR1 SGHTA, CDR2 FQGNSA. This clone was detected many times. The antigen remains unidentified. The sequencing sample was made of PBMCs. The chain is built from TRBV7-2 and TRBJ2-5; D perhaps matches TRBD1 (6 bases). This clonotype was obtained from a man younger than 40 in good health and a related stem cell transplant donor. Here the CDR3 reads CASSTNRVGETQYF. The CDR3 nucleotides read TGTGCCAGCAGCACAAACAGGGTTGGGGAGACCCAGTACTTC. Supplemented by reference TRBV7-2 and TRBJ2-5, the full variable domain reads GAGVSQSPSNKVTEKGKDVELRCDPISGHTALYWYRQSLGQGLEFLIYFQGNSAPDKSGLPSDRFSAERTGGSVSTLTIQRTQQEDSAVYLCASSTNRVGETQYFGPGTRLLVL.